This entry features one T cell receptor (beta chain) sequence. This clonotype has a count of ten or more. The antigen it recognizes is unknown. No base quality information exists; no much larger clone differs at one position. CDR1 SGHTA and CDR2 FQGNSA were looked up in the germline V gene. Deletion took 1 base off V and 6 bases off J, with a span of 12 bases between the germline ends. From the cysteine up to the phenylalanine, the CDR3 has a length of 15 residues. Of all the DNA, just the CDR3 is kept, 45 bases in frame from base 1. The treatment or condition label of this sample denotes: live attenuated yellow fever vaccine strain. A standard Ficoll-Paque protocol was used to isolate PBMCs from peripheral blood. Dynabeads CD4 and CD8 positive selection kits were used to isolate the CD4 and CD8 T-cell fractions. TriZol was used to extract RNA from bulk PBMCs, from CD4 and CD8 fractions, and from dextramer-positive and dextramer-negative fractions.

The data originate from a study of T cells after yellow fever vaccination (dated by TCRdb to about 2019). As for the study more broadly: The SMART-Seq v4 Ultra Low Input RNA kit was used to prepare libraries from fractions with low cell numbers. To follow T-cell clones before and after both primary and booster YFV17D yellow fever vaccination, bulk TCR alpha and beta repertoires underwent longitudinal sequencing. The cohort comprised two healthy male donors, one aged 18 to 30 and one aged 30 to 40 years. Blood was drawn at multiple timepoints before and after primary and secondary immunization, with bulk PBMC replicates and cell subsets isolated. Beyond this particular receptor, the publication reports: Because abundant contaminating clonotypes from the bulk population could be contained in FACS-sorted repertoires, computational filtering was required. Most clones expanded after primary vaccination were re-detected after the booster (about 96% of CD4 and around 86% of CD8), suggesting broad memory maintenance. Compared with the primary T-cell response, the secondary T-cell response was weaker but faster, peaking on day 5 rather than day 15. The study included only two donors, which limits how far the findings can be generalized. A small share of clonotypes occurred in both CD4 and CD8 compartments, likely arising from convergent recombination.

Sequenced on an Illumina NovaSeq 6000. Synthesis of TCR cDNA relied on 5'RACE template switching, a step that introduced a universal primer site along with unique molecular identifiers. Priming of cDNA synthesis was performed from both the TCR alpha and TCR beta constant segments. Libraries were amplified in two PCR steps, with sample barcodes and sequencing adapters added in the second step. Libraries were sequenced on Illumina HiSeq 2500 (2x100 bp) or NovaSeq (2x150 bp). Regarding the original processing steps: Reads were demultiplexed and collapsed into UMI consensus sequences with MIGEC, and V(D)J alignment was performed with MiXCR. Vaccine-responding clonotypes were identified with edgeR using replicate PBMC samples, with FDR below 0.01 and a log2 fold change above 5 up to day 15 being required. Bulk clonotypes were assigned CD4 or CD8 identity according to which sequenced CD4 or CD8 repertoire held them at higher abundance. The raw public data were reprocessed by TCRdb itself: fastp quality trimming at Q25, MiXCR clonotype calling, in-frame beta chains only. All rows with the same CDR3 protein become a single entry with the most common DNA and genes. What appears here as the V and J calls and clone size reflects TCRdb's work, not the paper's. The sample table shows hundreds of thousands of distinct CDR3 sequences, and 5.2% are seen once. The ten largest clones capture around 3.5% of the sample.

The receptor chain draws on TRBV7-2 and TRBJ2-2, with no confidently assigned D gene. Source: CD4+ T cells sorted from PBMCs, taken on the day of the yellow fever booster vaccination. The source is a man in his late teens or twenties who received the YFV17D yellow fever vaccine. The CDR3 in this case is CASSLVDVRAGELFF. Read as DNA, the sequence is TGTGCCAGCAGCTTAGTGGATGTAAGGGCCGGGGAGCTGTTTTTT.